Each of the 32 T cell receptor beta chains below was sequenced from the same sample in a study of blood T cell repertoires in COVID-19. Sequenced by immunoSEQ multiplex PCR; TCRdb stores in-frame clones only, minus some. The sample contains about 63,000 clones, around 80% of which appear only once. Sequenced input: PBMCs or T cells enriched from blood (not recorded which). The receptors were gathered from a woman aged 40 to 49 with acute COVID-19.

The chain joins TRBV7-3 to TRBJ2-5; TRBD1 agrees at 8 bases. Germline V gives CDR1 SGHTA, CDR2 FQGTGA. Losses at the gene ends were 5 bases for V and 4 bases for J; bases not matched to a gene: 6. The CDR3 is 14 amino acids. Here the CDR3 DNA reads TGTGCCAGCAGCCCGACAGGGGACCTAGAGACCCAGTACTTC. Protein: CASSPTGDLETQYF.

V gene TRBV28 combines with J gene TRBJ1-2, with 9 positions matching TRBD1. CDR3 length: 15 amino acids. V lost 5 bases, J lost 4 bases, and 8 bases stayed unmatched. Germline assignment: CDR1 MDHEN and CDR2 SYDVKM. CDR3 coding DNA: TGTGCCAGCAGTCCCAACAGGGGGCAAGGCTATGGCTACACCTTC. Amino acid sequence: CASSPNRGQGYGYTF.

The rearrangement links TRBV9 to TRBJ2-7, with 7 bases lining up with TRBD1. Germline lookup yields CDR1 SGDLS and CDR2 YYNGEE. The CDR3 length is 14 residues. J was trimmed by 9 bases and V by 3 bases; bases with no gene match: 12. The CDR3 sequence: CASSEGADSTRQYF. Here the CDR3 DNA reads TGTGCCAGCAGCGAGGGGGCGGACAGTACGAGGCAGTACTTC.

The genes are TRBV7-9 and TRBJ2-1, with 10 positions matching TRBD2. From germline, CDR1 is SEHNR and CDR2 FQNEAQ (reference sequence). The CDR3 spans 16 residues. The V segment lost 3 bases and the J segment 7 bases; nucleotides outside the gene matches: 9. The CDR3: CASSFFSGRRSNEQFF. CDR3 nucleotide sequence: TGTGCCAGCAGCTTCTTTAGCGGGAGGCGGTCTAATGAGCAGTTCTTC.

This clone was counted once. V gene TRBV3-1 (or the pseudogene TRBV3-2) combines with J gene TRBJ2-7; possible D gene TRBD1, 6 bases. The CDR3 is 12 residues long. Trimming stripped 8 bases from V and 2 bases from J, with 10 bases between. Germline V gene data show CDR1 as LGHDT and CDR2 as YNNKEL (reference sequence). The CDR3 reads CASRDTTYEQYF. The CDR3 region has the DNA TGTGCCAGCCGGGACACGACCTACGAGCAGTACTTC.

The chain couples TRBV6-4 to TRBJ2-1; TRBD2 matches 8 bases. Germline V CDR1 and CDR2: MRHNA, SNTAGT. V shed 4 bases, J shed 7 bases, and the junction held 9 bases outside the gene matches. The CDR3 totals 15 residues. In DNA, the CDR3 is TGTGCCAGCAGTGTCACGGGAGGGCCGGGGAATGAGCAGTTCTTC. Amino acid sequence: CASSVTGGPGNEQFF.

This clone was observed once. This chain connects TRBV9 to TRBJ2-5; 9 positions agree with TRBD1. The CDR3 has 14 amino acids. Trimming at V came to 0 bases and at J to 5 bases, leaving 2 bases not matched to a gene. Germline V gene lookup returns CDR1 SGDLS and CDR2 YYNGEE. The CDR3 protein is CASSVEGQGETQYF. In DNA form, the CDR3 reads TGTGCCAGCAGCGTAGAGGGACAGGGTGAGACCCAGTACTTC.

The J gene is TRBJ1-5, the V gene TRBV7-2, with a weak D call TRBD1 (5 bases). The germline V gene encodes CDR1 SGHTA and CDR2 FQGNSA. Between the trimmed V and J ends, which lost 4 bases and 4 bases, there was a span of 20 bases. The CDR3 has 17 residues. The CDR3: CASSSGLNRIWNQPQHF. Here the CDR3 DNA reads TGTGCCAGCAGCTCGGGTCTAAACAGGATCTGGAATCAGCCCCAGCATTTT.

The CDR3 DNA reads TGTGCCAGCAGTTACGGGGAAGGGGGCCCTAGCTCTGGGGCCAACGTCCTGACTTTC. Amino acid sequence: CASSYGEGGPSSGANVLTF. The chain uses TRBV6-2 or TRBV6-3 and TRBJ2-6, with 7 bases lining up with TRBD1. The CDR3 length is 19 residues. J lost 0 bases, V lost 2 bases, and 10 bases had no gene match. Germline lookup yields CDR1 MNHEY and CDR2 SVGEGT.

CDR3 DNA: TGTGCCAGCAGCGGCCGGACAGGGGGCTGGGAGCAGTACTTC. Its protein product is CASSGRTGGWEQYF. V and J are TRBV13 and TRBJ2-7; TRBD1 agrees at 11 bases. CDR3 length: 14 residues. Germline CDR1 PRHDT, CDR2 FYEKMQ (reference sequence). The V and J ends lost 5 bases and 7 bases, in that order; junction bases with no gene match: 7.

The chain uses TRBV28 and TRBJ2-7; TRBD1 aligns across 7 bases. CDR1 and CDR2 from the germline V gene are MDHEN and SYDVKM. The V and J ends lost 4 bases and 6 bases, in that order; junction bases with no gene match: 9. The CDR3 covers 14 residues. The CDR3 protein is CASSSPRTGAEQYV. The CDR3 coding sequence is TGTGCCAGCAGTTCTCCCCGCACAGGGGCCGAGCAGTACGTC.

The chain has TRBV7-2 and TRBJ2-5; 15 bases map to TRBD2. Germline V gene data show CDR1 as SGHTA and CDR2 as FQGNSA. The CDR3 totals 15 residues. The V and J ends lost 3 bases and 7 bases, in that order; junction bases with no gene match: 3. The CDR3 reads CASSFQGLAGGTQYF. DNA for the CDR3: TGTGCCAGCAGCTTCCAGGGACTAGCGGGGGGGACCCAGTACTTC.

The CDR3 spells CASSAPQDTQYF. For the CDR3, the DNA is TGTGCCAGCAGCGCCCCCCAGGATACGCAGTATTTT. The chain employs TRBV28 and TRBJ2-3; D gene ambiguous. Germline lookup yields CDR1 MDHEN and CDR2 SYDVKM. Trimming shortened V by 6 bases and J by 6 bases, and 10 bases separated the two germline ends. The CDR3 extends over 12 amino acids.

This clone turned up a few times. The same CDR3 can be traced to other DNA sequences in this sample. This chain links TRBV24-1 with TRBJ1-5; D ambiguous. The V and J ends lost 3 bases and 4 bases respectively, with 3 bases between them. Germline V gene data show CDR1 as KGHDR and CDR2 as SFDVKD. There are 12 residues in the CDR3. The CDR3 DNA reads TGTGCCACCAGTGATCCAAATCAGCCCCAGCATTTT. Amino acids: CATSDPNQPQHF.

The V call is TRBV28, the J call TRBJ1-2; 7 bases line up with TRBD1. CDR3 length: 15 residues. V was clipped by 10 bases and J by 4 bases; unmatched bases: 15. Looked up from germline, CDR1 is MDHEN and CDR2 is SYDVKM. CDR3 sequence (DNA): TGTGCCACAAGGGGGCAAGCCCAACTAGGCTATGGCTACACCTTC. Protein: CATRGQAQLGYGYTF.

This clone was counted once. At the DNA level, this CDR3 is encoded by other sequences in the same sample as well. The V gene is TRBV29-1, the J gene TRBJ2-1; 8 bases align to TRBD2. The CDR3 is made up of 15 amino acids. After removal of 4 bases from V and 1 base from J, the junction contained 6 bases not matched to a gene. Germline loops: CDR1 SQVTM, CDR2 ANQGSEA. The CDR3 reads CSVGSAGGSYNEQFF. The CDR3 region has the DNA TGCAGCGTTGGATCGGCGGGAGGTTCCTACAATGAGCAGTTCTTC.

The chain couples TRBV10-3 to TRBJ1-5, with a weak D call TRBD1 (6 bases). The CDR3 has 15 residues. Germline V lookup: CDR1 ENHRY, CDR2 SYGVKD. V shed 0 bases and J shed 6 bases, with 12 bases lying between them. Here the CDR3 DNA reads TGTGCCATCAGTGAGTCGCAGGGGTCCAGTCAGCCCCAGCATTTT. Amino acid sequence: CAISESQGSSQPQHF.

This clone was seen only once. The chain carries TRBV28 and TRBJ2-1; 8 positions agree with TRBD1. Germline values: CDR1 MDHEN, CDR2 SYDVKM. This CDR3 is built from 16 residues. V lost 6 bases to trimming and J lost 9 bases; unmatched junction nucleotides: 16. Here the CDR3 reads CASRRQGKGAFGEQFF. Written as DNA, the CDR3 is TGTGCCAGCAGAAGACAGGGGAAAGGGGCCTTTGGTGAGCAGTTCTTC. The whole variable domain, filled in from reference TRBV28 and TRBJ2-1, reads DVKVTQSSRYLVKRTGEKVFLECVQDMDHENMFWYRQDPGLGLRLIYFSYDVKMKEKGDIPEGYSVSREKKERFSLILESASTNQTSMYLCASRRQGKGAFGEQFFGPGTRLTVL.

V and J are TRBV28 and TRBJ1-2, with 8 bases identical to TRBD1. The CDR3 is 15 amino acids. V lost 3 bases to trimming and J lost 3 bases; unmatched junction nucleotides: 6. CDR1 and CDR2 (germline): MDHEN, SYDVKM. Here the CDR3 reads CASSFSDRVDYGYTF. The DNA of the CDR3 is TGTGCCAGCAGTTTTTCGGACAGGGTGGACTATGGCTACACCTTC.

The rearrangement uses TRBV13 and TRBJ2-1; 12 nucleotides line up with TRBD1. Germline-derived CDR1 and CDR2 are PRHDT and FYEKMQ (reference sequence). The CDR3 loop spans 15 amino acids. With V trimmed by 1 base and J by 9 bases, 4 bases remained unmatched. The CDR3 loop reads CASSLEGTGGGEQFF. For the CDR3, the DNA is TGTGCCAGCAGCTTAGAGGGGACAGGGGGCGGTGAGCAGTTCTTC.

The chain combines TRBV10-1 with TRBJ1-6; D remains unclear. V was shortened by 2 bases and J by 10 bases, with 12 bases between the two germline ends. CDR1 is WNHNN and CDR2 is SYGVQD in the germline V gene (reference sequence). The CDR3 has 14 residues. CDR3 nucleotide sequence: TGCGCCAGCAGTGAGCCTGATTCGGGGTCACCCCTCCACTTT. Its translation is CASSEPDSGSPLHF.

In nucleotides, the CDR3 is TGCGCCAGCAGCTTCGGACTAGCGGGGCTCACAGATACGCAGTATTTT. Encoded protein: CASSFGLAGLTDTQYF. The rearrangement uses TRBV5-1 and TRBJ2-3; 12 positions agree with TRBD2. Germline loops: CDR1 SGHRS, CDR2 YFSETQ. V gave up 2 bases and J gave up 2 bases; unmatched junction bases: 3. This CDR3 spans 16 amino acids. Looking up the rest from reference TRBV5-1 and TRBJ2-3 gives the full variable domain: KAGVTQTPRYLIKTRGQQVTLSCSPISGHRSVSWYQQTPGQGLQFLFEYFSETQRNKGNFPGRFSGRQFSNSRSEMNVSTLELGDSALYLCASSFGLAGLTDTQYFGPGTRLTVL.

This clone was counted between two and nine times. The V gene is TRBV19, the J gene TRBJ2-2; D perhaps matches TRBD1 (6 bases). The CDR3 runs 15 residues. Germline V lookup: CDR1 LNHDA, CDR2 SQIVND (reference sequence). Trimming took off 8 bases at V and 3 bases at J, with 16 bases between the two ends. CDR3 in DNA: TGTGCCAGTCAACAGGGCAACCGGGACACCGGGGAGCTGTTTTTT. Protein sequence: CASQQGNRDTGELFF.

Here the CDR3 DNA reads TGCGCCAGCAGCCAAGATCTGGTAGCGGGACAGGGGGCTAGGGAGACCCAGTACTTC. Translating it yields CASSQDLVAGQGARETQYF. This chain uses TRBV4-1 with TRBJ2-5; 12 bases agree with TRBD1. CDR1 and CDR2 from the germline V gene are MGHRA and YSYEKL. The CDR3 spans 19 residues. The V segment lost 0 bases and the J segment 5 bases; nucleotides outside the gene matches: 13.

This rearrangement joins TRBV27 to TRBJ2-2; a weak D match, TRBD2 (6 bases). The CDR3 extends over 17 amino acids. V was cut by 2 bases and J by 5 bases, with 18 bases left in between. Germline values: CDR1 MNHEY, CDR2 SMNVEV (reference sequence). The CDR3 DNA reads TGTGCCAGCAGTTTACTACCCCTATCTAGCGCTACCGGGGAGCTGTTTTTT. It codes for CASSLLPLSSATGELFF.

The chain's CDR3 is CASSFGRSTDTQYF. The CDR3 DNA follows: TGTGCCAGCAGTTTTGGCCGTAGCACAGATACGCAGTATTTT. This sequence joins TRBV28 and TRBJ2-3, with D unclear. CDR3 length: 14 amino acids. V lost 3 bases and J 0 bases, leaving 7 bases between the germline ends. In germline, CDR1 is MDHEN, CDR2 SYDVKM.

The rearrangement links TRBV29-1 to TRBJ2-7; 11 bases map to TRBD2. Germline V lookup: CDR1 SQVTM, CDR2 ANQGSEA. With 1 base clipped from V and 5 bases from J, the junction kept 7 bases outside the gene matches. The CDR3 spans 15 residues. The CDR3 here is CSVEGLAGGLNEQYF. The CDR3 region has the DNA TGCAGCGTTGAAGGGCTAGCGGGAGGTTTGAACGAGCAGTACTTC.

CDR3 protein: CASSGPGLAYEQYF. The CDR3 DNA reads as TGTGCCAGCAGTGGCCCGGGACTAGCCTACGAGCAGTACTTC. The chain employs TRBV28 and TRBJ2-7, with 8 bases matching TRBD2. This CDR3 spans 14 amino acids. With 5 bases clipped from V and 2 bases from J, the junction kept 5 bases outside the gene matches. Per germline, CDR1 MDHEN and CDR2 SYDVKM.

This sequence joins TRBV5-1 and TRBJ2-7; 8 positions match TRBD1. V gave up 2 bases and J gave up 3 bases; unmatched junction bases: 7. CDR3 size: 15 residues. The germline V gene has CDR1 SGHRS and CDR2 YFSETQ. The CDR3 sequence: CASSFPQGAFYEQYF. CDR3 DNA sequence: TGCGCCAGCAGCTTCCCGCAGGGGGCGTTCTACGAGCAGTACTTC.

This rearrangement joins TRBV29-1 to TRBJ2-1; 9 bases fit TRBD1. Germline CDR1 reads SQVTM; CDR2 reads ANQGSEA. The CDR3 consists of 15 residues. Trimming at V came to 7 bases and at J to 9 bases, leaving 16 bases not matched to a gene. CDR3 bases: TGCAGCGAACGAAAGGTTCACAGGGGGCGAACTGAGCAGTTCTTC. It yields the protein CSERKVHRGRTEQFF.

The chain carries TRBV7-9 and TRBJ1-5; 8 nucleotides line up with TRBD1. Germline loops: CDR1 SEHNR, CDR2 FQNEAQ (reference sequence). The V gene end was trimmed by 5 bases and the J gene end by 5 bases; junction bases not matched to a gene: 2. The CDR3 has 13 residues. The CDR3 protein is CASSVTGDQPQHF. The CDR3 DNA reads as TGTGCCAGCAGCGTGACAGGGGATCAGCCCCAGCATTTT. The full variable domain, completed using reference TRBV7-9 and TRBJ1-5, is DTGVSQNPRHKITKRGQNVTFRCDPISEHNRLYWYRQTLGQGPEFLTYFQNEAQLEKSRLLSDRFSAERPKGSFSTLEIQRTEQGDSAMYLCASSVTGDQPQHFGDGTRLSIL.

CDR3 sequence reads: CASSVTGTANQPQHF. The DNA for the CDR3 is TGTGCCAGCAGCGTCACCGGGACAGCAAATCAGCCCCAGCATTTT. J is TRBJ1-5 and V is TRBV9; the match to TRBD1 covers 7 bases. With 2 bases clipped from V and 4 bases from J, the junction kept 6 bases outside the gene matches. Germline V gene data show CDR1 as SGDLS and CDR2 as YYNGEE. There are 15 residues in the CDR3.